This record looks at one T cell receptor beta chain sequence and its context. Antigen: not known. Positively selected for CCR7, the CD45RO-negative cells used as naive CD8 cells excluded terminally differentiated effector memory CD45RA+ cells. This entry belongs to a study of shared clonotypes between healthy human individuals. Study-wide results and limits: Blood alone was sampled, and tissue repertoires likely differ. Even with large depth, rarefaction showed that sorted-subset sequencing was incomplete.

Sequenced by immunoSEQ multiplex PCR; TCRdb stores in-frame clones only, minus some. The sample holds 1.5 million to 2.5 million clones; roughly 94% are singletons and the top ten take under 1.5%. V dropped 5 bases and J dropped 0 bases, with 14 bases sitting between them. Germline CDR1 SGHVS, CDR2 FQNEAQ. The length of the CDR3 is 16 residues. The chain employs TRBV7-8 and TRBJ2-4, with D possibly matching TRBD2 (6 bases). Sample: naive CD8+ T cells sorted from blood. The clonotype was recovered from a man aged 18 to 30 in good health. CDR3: CASSPYTEGAKNIQYF. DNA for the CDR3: TGTGCCAGCAGCCCCTACACGGAGGGAGCCAAAAACATTCAGTACTTC.